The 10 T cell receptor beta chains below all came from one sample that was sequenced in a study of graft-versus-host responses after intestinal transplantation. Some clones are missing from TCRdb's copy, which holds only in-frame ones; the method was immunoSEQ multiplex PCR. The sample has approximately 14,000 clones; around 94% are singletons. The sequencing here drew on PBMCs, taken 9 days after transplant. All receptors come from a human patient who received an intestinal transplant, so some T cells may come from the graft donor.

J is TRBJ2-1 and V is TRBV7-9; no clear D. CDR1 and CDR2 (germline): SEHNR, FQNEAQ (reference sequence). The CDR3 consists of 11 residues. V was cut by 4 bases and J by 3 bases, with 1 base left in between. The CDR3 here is CASSYYNEQFF. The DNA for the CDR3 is TGTGCCAGCAGCTACTACAATGAGCAGTTCTTC.

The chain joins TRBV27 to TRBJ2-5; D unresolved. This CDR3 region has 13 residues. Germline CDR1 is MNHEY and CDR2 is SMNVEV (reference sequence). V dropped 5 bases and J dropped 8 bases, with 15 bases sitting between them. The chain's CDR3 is CASSEFSKSTQYF. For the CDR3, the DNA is TGTGCCAGCAGTGAGTTTAGCAAGTCTACCCAGTACTTC.

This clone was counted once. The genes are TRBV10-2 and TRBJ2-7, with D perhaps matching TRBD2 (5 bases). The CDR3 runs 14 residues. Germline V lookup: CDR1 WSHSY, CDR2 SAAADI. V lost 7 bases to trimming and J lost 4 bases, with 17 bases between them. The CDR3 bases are TGCGCCAGCAAAGCGGTCCTCAGGTGGTACGAGCAGTACTTC. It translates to CASKAVLRWYEQYF.

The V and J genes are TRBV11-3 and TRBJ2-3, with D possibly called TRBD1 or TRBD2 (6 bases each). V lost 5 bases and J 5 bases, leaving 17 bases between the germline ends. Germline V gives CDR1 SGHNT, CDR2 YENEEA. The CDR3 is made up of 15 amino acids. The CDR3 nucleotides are TGTGCCAGCAGCCCGGGGGCTAGTAAACAAGATACGCAGTATTTT. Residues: CASSPGASKQDTQYF.

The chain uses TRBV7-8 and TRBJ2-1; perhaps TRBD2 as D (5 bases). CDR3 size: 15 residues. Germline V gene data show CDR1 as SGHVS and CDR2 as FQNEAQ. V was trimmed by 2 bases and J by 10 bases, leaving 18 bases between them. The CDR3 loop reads CASSLLLYSSREQFF. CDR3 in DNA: TGTGCCAGCAGCTTACTACTATATTCTAGCAGGGAGCAGTTCTTC.

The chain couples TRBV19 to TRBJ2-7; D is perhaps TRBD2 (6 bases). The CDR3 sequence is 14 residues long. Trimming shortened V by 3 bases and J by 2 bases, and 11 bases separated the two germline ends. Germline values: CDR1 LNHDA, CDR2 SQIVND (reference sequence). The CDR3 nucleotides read TGTGCCAGTAGTATGGCTAGCGCCACCTACGAGCAGTACTTC. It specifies CASSMASATYEQYF.

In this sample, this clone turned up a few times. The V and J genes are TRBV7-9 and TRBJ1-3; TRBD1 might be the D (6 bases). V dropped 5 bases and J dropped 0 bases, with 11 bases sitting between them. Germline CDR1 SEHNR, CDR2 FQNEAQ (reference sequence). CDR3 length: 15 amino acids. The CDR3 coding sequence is TGTGCCAGCAGCCAGACAGGTTACTCTGGAAACACCATATATTTT. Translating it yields CASSQTGYSGNTIYF.

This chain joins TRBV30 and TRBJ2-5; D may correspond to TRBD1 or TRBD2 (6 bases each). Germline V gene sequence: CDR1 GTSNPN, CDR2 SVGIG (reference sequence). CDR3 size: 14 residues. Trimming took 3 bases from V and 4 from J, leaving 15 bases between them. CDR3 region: CAWSIGGLGETQYF. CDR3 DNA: TGTGCCTGGAGCATAGGGGGACTTGGAGAGACCCAGTACTTC.

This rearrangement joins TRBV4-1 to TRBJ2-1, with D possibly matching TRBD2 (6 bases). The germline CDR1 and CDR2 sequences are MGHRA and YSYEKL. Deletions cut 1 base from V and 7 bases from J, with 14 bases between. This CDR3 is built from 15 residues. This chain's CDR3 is CASSQASVKINEQFF. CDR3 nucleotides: TGCGCCAGCAGCCAAGCTAGCGTGAAGATTAATGAGCAGTTCTTC.

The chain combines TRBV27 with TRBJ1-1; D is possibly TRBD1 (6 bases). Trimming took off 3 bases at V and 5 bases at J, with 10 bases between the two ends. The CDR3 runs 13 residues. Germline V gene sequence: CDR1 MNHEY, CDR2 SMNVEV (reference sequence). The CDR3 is CASSLGGATEAFF. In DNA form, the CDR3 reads TGTGCCAGCAGTTTGGGGGGCGCGACTGAAGCTTTCTTT.